These T cell receptor beta chains were read from a single sample in a study of blood T cells in healthy people across ages. TCRdb recomputed calls from the 5' RACE reads with MiXCR, one row per CDR3 protein. There are roughly 2 million distinct CDR3 sequences in the sample; around 50% occur only once, and around 2.1% lies in the top ten. The sequenced material came from blood. Receptors were obtained from a woman in her forties in good health. The CDR3 runs from the conserved cysteine through the conserved F or W. The order of the fields is V gene, clone size, J gene, CDR3 length, D gene, CDR3 DNA, CDR3 protein. D genes are given only for firm matches. Clone size appears in some rows only: once, few, many, or a class for an expanded clone.

V: TRBV20-1; size: NA; J: TRBJ2-1; length: 15; D: TRBD2; DNA: TGCAGTGCTAGAGAAGCGGGGGGCTCCTACAATGAGCAGTTCTTC; CDR3: CSAREAGGSYNEQFF
V: TRBV7-8; size: NA; J: TRBJ2-1; length: 18; D: TRBD2; DNA: TGTGCCAGCAGCTTAGCCTTTTCGGGAGGAAGCTCCTACAATGAGCAGTTCTTC; CDR3: CASSLAFSGGSSYNEQFF
V: TRBV12-3/TRBV12-4; size: few; J: TRBJ2-7; length: 16; D: TRBD2; DNA: TGTGCCAGCAGTTTAGCGTTCGGGGGGTGGCTGAACGAGCAGTACTTC; CDR3: CASSLAFGGWLNEQYF
V: TRBV29-1; size: few; J: TRBJ2-7; length: 13; D: NA; DNA: TGCAGCGGCGTCAGACAGGAATTCTACGAGCAGTACTTC; CDR3: CSGVRQEFYEQYF
V: TRBV9; size: once; J: TRBJ2-1; length: 15; D: TRBD1; DNA: TGTGCCGGCAGCGTAGTCAGGGGGCGCGGCAATGAGCAGTTCTTC; CDR3: CAGSVVRGRGNEQFF
V: TRBV5-1; size: NA; J: TRBJ2-1; length: 17; D: NA; DNA: TGCGCCAGCAGCTTGCGGTCTGGAGGGGCTAACGGGCATGAGCAGTTCTTC; CDR3: CASSLRSGGANGHEQFF
V: TRBV7-2; size: NA; J: TRBJ1-2; length: 16; D: TRBD1; DNA: TGTGCCAGCAGCTTAGAACAGGGGGGTCTAAACGACGGCTACACCTTC; CDR3: CASSLEQGGLNDGYTF
V: TRBV20-1; size: NA; J: TRBJ1-2; length: 11; D: NA; DNA: TGCAGTGCTAGAGAAAAAAATGGCTACACCTTC; CDR3: CSAREKNGYTF
V: TRBV4-1; size: few; J: TRBJ2-1; length: 16; D: TRBD2; DNA: TGCGCCAGCAGCCAGATGGCGGGGGGGCCGTACAATGAGCAGTTCTTC; CDR3: CASSQMAGGPYNEQFF
V: TRBV29-1; size: NA; J: TRBJ2-3; length: 17; D: TRBD2; DNA: TGCAGCGTTGAAGATCAGAAACTAGCGGGGGACACAGATACGCAGTATTTT; CDR3: CSVEDQKLAGDTDTQYF
V: TRBV20-1; size: NA; J: TRBJ2-5; length: 13; D: NA; DNA: TGCAGTGCTAGGAGACCGGGGCAAGAGACCCAGTACTTC; CDR3: CSARRPGQETQYF
V: TRBV6-2/TRBV6-3; size: NA; J: TRBJ2-3; length: 14; D: NA; DNA: TGTGCCAGCAGTTACATTTCAGGCGGGGATACGCAGTATTTT; CDR3: CASSYISGGDTQYF
V: TRBV28; size: NA; J: TRBJ2-1; length: 15; D: NA; DNA: TGTGCCAGCAGTTCTGAGGACAACAGGCGGTATGAGCAGTTCTTC; CDR3: CASSSEDNRRYEQFF
V: TRBV11-2; size: NA; J: TRBJ2-1; length: 15; D: TRBD2; DNA: TGTGCCACCTCCAGGTTCGGCGGGGGGGCCTCCGAGCAGTTCTTC; CDR3: CATSRFGGGASEQFF
V: TRBV6-5; size: NA; J: TRBJ2-1; length: 16; D: NA; DNA: TGTGCCAGCAGTTACTCGAGTGAAGCGGAGGGGAATGAGCAGTTCTTC; CDR3: CASSYSSEAEGNEQFF
V: TRBV11-2; size: NA; J: TRBJ1-4; length: 15; D: TRBD1; DNA: TGTGCCAGCAGCTTTGACAGGGGGCTTGATGAAAAACTGTTTTTT; CDR3: CASSFDRGLDEKLFF
V: TRBV5-1; size: few; J: TRBJ2-5; length: 13; D: NA; DNA: TGCGCCAGCGGCCGACAGCTACAAGAGACCCAGTACTTC; CDR3: CASGRQLQETQYF
V: TRBV20-1; size: NA; J: TRBJ2-7; length: 14; D: TRBD2; DNA: TGCAGTGCTAGGGATAGCGGGGGGGCCTACGAGCAGTACTTC; CDR3: CSARDSGGAYEQYF
V: TRBV15; size: NA; J: TRBJ2-7; length: 13; D: NA; DNA: TGTGCCACCAGCAGAGCGACGGACTACGAGCAGTACTTC; CDR3: CATSRATDYEQYF
V: TRBV5-1; size: NA; J: TRBJ1-2; length: 16; D: NA; DNA: TGCGCCAGCAGCGCCGGACACCAGCTTCCCGACTATGGCTACACCTTC; CDR3: CASSAGHQLPDYGYTF
V: TRBV5-1; size: NA; J: TRBJ2-1; length: 12; D: NA; DNA: TGCGCCAGCAGCCGAAATTTTGATGAGCAGTTCTTC; CDR3: CASSRNFDEQFF